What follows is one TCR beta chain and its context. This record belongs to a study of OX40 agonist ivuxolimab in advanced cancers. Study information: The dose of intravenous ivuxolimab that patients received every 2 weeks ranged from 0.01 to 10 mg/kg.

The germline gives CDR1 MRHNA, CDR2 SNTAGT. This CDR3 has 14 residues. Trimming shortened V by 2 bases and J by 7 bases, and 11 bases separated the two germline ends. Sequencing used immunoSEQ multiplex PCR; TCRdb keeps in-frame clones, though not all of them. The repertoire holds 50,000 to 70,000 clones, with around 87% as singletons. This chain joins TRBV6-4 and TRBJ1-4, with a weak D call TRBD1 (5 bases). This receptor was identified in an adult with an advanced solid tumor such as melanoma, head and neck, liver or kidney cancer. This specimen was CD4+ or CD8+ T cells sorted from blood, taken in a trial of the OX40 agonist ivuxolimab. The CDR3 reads CASSDVPGSEKLFF. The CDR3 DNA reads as TGTGCCAGCAGTGACGTCCCAGGGTCTGAAAAACTGTTTTTT.